The rows below give T cell receptor beta chains drawn from one sample of a study of blood T cell repertoires in COVID-19. Here immunoSEQ multiplex PCR was the method, and the copy in TCRdb shows in-frame clones only, minus some. The sample shows about 120,000 clones, about 87% of them seen only once. Sequencing was performed on peripheral blood. The receptors originated from a woman between 65 and 79 years old with acute or convalescent COVID-19. Both conserved end residues are part of each CDR3. The order of the fields is V gene, J gene, D gene, clone size, CDR3 protein, CDR3 DNA. D genes are given only for firm matches. Clone size is stated in some rows and not others, as once, few, many or a class when expanded.

v_call: TRBV19; j_call: TRBJ1-1; d_call: NA; clone_size: once; cdr3_aa: CASSIVRGGAGTEAFF; cdr3_nt: TGTGCCAGTAGTATAGTTCGGGGGGGCGCTGGCACTGAAGCTTTCTTT
v_call: TRBV7-9; j_call: TRBJ2-1; d_call: NA; clone_size: NA; cdr3_aa: CASSLTGLAHNEQFF; cdr3_nt: TGTGCCAGCAGCTTAACGGGATTAGCCCACAATGAGCAGTTCTTC
v_call: TRBV11-2; j_call: TRBJ2-2; d_call: TRBD2; clone_size: NA; cdr3_aa: CASSLDLPSGGPIGELFF; cdr3_nt: TGTGCCAGCAGCTTAGATCTACCCAGCGGGGGTCCCATAGGGGAGCTGTTTTTT
v_call: TRBV9; j_call: TRBJ1-6; d_call: NA; clone_size: NA; cdr3_aa: CASSVGDSLDSPLHF; cdr3_nt: TGTGCCAGCAGCGTAGGTGACAGTTTGGATTCACCCCTCCACTTT
v_call: TRBV10-1; j_call: TRBJ1-2; d_call: NA; clone_size: NA; cdr3_aa: CASSGPVAGGLDGYTF; cdr3_nt: TGCGCCAGCAGTGGTCCGGTCGCGGGGGGATTGGATGGCTACACCTTC
v_call: TRBV30; j_call: TRBJ1-6; d_call: TRBD1; clone_size: NA; cdr3_aa: CAWRGTGFHSPLHF; cdr3_nt: TGTGCCTGGAGGGGGACAGGGTTTCATTCACCCCTCCACTTT
v_call: TRBV10-2; j_call: TRBJ2-7; d_call: NA; clone_size: NA; cdr3_aa: CATRPRLDYEQYF; cdr3_nt: TGCGCCACCCGACCGAGGCTAGACTACGAGCAGTACTTC
v_call: TRBV2; j_call: TRBJ1-5; d_call: NA; clone_size: NA; cdr3_aa: CASSRGGSNQPQHF; cdr3_nt: TGTGCCAGCAGTCGGGGGGGAAGCAATCAGCCCCAGCATTTT
v_call: TRBV28; j_call: TRBJ1-4; d_call: NA; clone_size: once; cdr3_aa: CASSLAGVDEKLFF; cdr3_nt: TGTGCCAGCAGTTTGGCGGGGGTGGATGAAAAACTGTTTTTT
v_call: TRBV10-1; j_call: TRBJ2-7; d_call: TRBD1; clone_size: NA; cdr3_aa: CASSESQGAFDSYEQYF; cdr3_nt: TGCGCCAGCAGTGAATCCCAGGGGGCATTTGATTCCTACGAGCAGTACTTC
v_call: TRBV2; j_call: TRBJ2-5; d_call: TRBD1; clone_size: NA; cdr3_aa: CASTPDRAQETQYF; cdr3_nt: TGTGCCAGCACCCCGGACAGGGCCCAAGAGACCCAGTACTTC
v_call: TRBV19; j_call: TRBJ1-3; d_call: NA; clone_size: NA; cdr3_aa: CASSIGHSGNTIYF; cdr3_nt: TGTGCCAGTAGTATAGGGCACTCTGGAAACACCATATATTTT
v_call: TRBV3-1/TRBV3-2; j_call: TRBJ1-3; d_call: NA; clone_size: NA; cdr3_aa: CASSHVTGLGNTIYF; cdr3_nt: TGTGCCAGCAGCCATGTGACAGGCCTCGGAAACACCATATATTTT
v_call: TRBV6-1; j_call: TRBJ2-7; d_call: TRBD2; clone_size: NA; cdr3_aa: CASSEPGGGGRYEQYF; cdr3_nt: TGTGCCAGCAGTGAACCGGGCGGGGGAGGGAGGTACGAGCAGTACTTC
v_call: TRBV9; j_call: TRBJ1-6; d_call: NA; clone_size: NA; cdr3_aa: CASSTPWDNADSPLHF; cdr3_nt: TGTGCCAGCAGCACTCCCTGGGACAACGCCGATTCACCCCTCCACTTT
v_call: TRBV5-4; j_call: TRBJ1-3; d_call: NA; clone_size: NA; cdr3_aa: CASSLDRGNTIYF; cdr3_nt: TGTGCCAGCAGCTTGGACAGGGGAAACACCATATATTTT
v_call: TRBV28; j_call: TRBJ1-2; d_call: NA; clone_size: NA; cdr3_aa: CASSFSPSIGYTF; cdr3_nt: TGTGCCAGCAGTTTCTCTCCATCTATCGGCTACACCTTC
v_call: TRBV19; j_call: TRBJ1-1; d_call: NA; clone_size: NA; cdr3_aa: CASSIAAQGFVFF; cdr3_nt: TGTGCCAGTAGTATAGCCGCCCAGGGGTTTGTTTTCTTT
v_call: TRBV24-1; j_call: TRBJ1-1; d_call: NA; clone_size: few; cdr3_aa: CATSDLVGTEAFF; cdr3_nt: TGTGCCACCAGTGATTTGGTCGGGACTGAAGCTTTCTTT
v_call: TRBV9; j_call: TRBJ2-3; d_call: TRBD2; clone_size: NA; cdr3_aa: CASSVESGGRADTQYF; cdr3_nt: TGTGCCAGCAGCGTAGAAAGCGGGGGGAGGGCAGATACGCAGTATTTT
v_call: TRBV2; j_call: TRBJ2-1; d_call: TRBD1; clone_size: NA; cdr3_aa: CASSYTGTGNEQFF; cdr3_nt: TGTGCCAGCAGTTATACCGGGACAGGGAATGAGCAGTTCTTC
v_call: TRBV4-2; j_call: TRBJ2-5; d_call: TRBD2; clone_size: few; cdr3_aa: CASSPISRGGSQETQYF; cdr3_nt: TGTGCCAGCAGCCCCATCTCGCGGGGGGGGAGCCAAGAGACCCAGTACTTC
v_call: TRBV20-1; j_call: TRBJ2-7; d_call: NA; clone_size: NA; cdr3_aa: CSASTGNRAYEQYF; cdr3_nt: TGCAGTGCGAGTACGGGGAACAGAGCCTACGAGCAGTACTTC
v_call: TRBV30; j_call: TRBJ1-5; d_call: NA; clone_size: NA; cdr3_aa: CAWSLQASQPQHF; cdr3_nt: TGTGCCTGGAGTTTACAGGCCAGTCAGCCCCAGCATTTT
v_call: TRBV27; j_call: TRBJ2-3; d_call: NA; clone_size: NA; cdr3_aa: CASSLGRGGTDTQYF; cdr3_nt: TGTGCCAGCAGTTTGGGCAGGGGTGGCACAGATACGCAGTATTTT
v_call: TRBV3-1/TRBV3-2; j_call: TRBJ2-5; d_call: NA; clone_size: NA; cdr3_aa: CASSQQTPQETQYF; cdr3_nt: TGTGCCAGCAGCCAACAGACACCCCAAGAGACCCAGTACTTC
v_call: TRBV5-1; j_call: TRBJ1-6; d_call: TRBD1; clone_size: NA; cdr3_aa: CASSRETGEGSPLHF; cdr3_nt: TGCGCCAGCAGCCGAGAGACAGGGGAGGGTTCACCCCTCCACTTT
v_call: TRBV4-2; j_call: TRBJ2-1; d_call: NA; clone_size: once; cdr3_aa: CASSQVGGENEQFF; cdr3_nt: TGTGCCAGCAGCCAAGTAGGCGGGGAGAATGAGCAGTTCTTC
v_call: TRBV28; j_call: TRBJ1-6; d_call: NA; clone_size: NA; cdr3_aa: CASSKDRYNSPLHF; cdr3_nt: TGTGCCAGCAGCAAAGACAGGTATAATTCACCCCTCCACTTT